Listed here are 10 T cell receptor beta chains from one sample, sequenced in a study of metastatic and nonmetastatic thyroid tumors. MiXCR re-clonotyped the PCR reads for TCRdb. Of about 22,000 clones in the sample, roughly 18% are singletons; the top ten hold 2.7%. Every patient was untreated before thyroid surgery. Sequenced: adjacent normal tissue. The receptors derive from a male donor with papillary thyroid cancer or a benign thyroid nodule (not recorded which). Some clones in this sample may be carry-over from other donors' samples.

This clone came up many times. V gene TRBV20-1 combines with J gene TRBJ1-1; D gene ambiguous. This CDR3 has 12 residues. The germline CDR1 and CDR2 sequences are DFQATT and SNEGSKA (reference sequence). V was cut by 6 bases and J by 6 bases, with 14 bases left in between. CDR3 sequence (DNA): TGCAGTGCCCGCGAGGGTTCGTCTGAAGCTTTCTTT. It translates to CSAREGSSEAFF.

Notes on this clone: Mismatch with germline at one junction end may stem from a read error. This sequence joins TRBV10-1 and TRBJ2-1; D is uncertain. The CDR3 sequence is 15 residues long. CDR1 and CDR2 (germline): WNHNN, SYGVQD (reference sequence). The CDR3 sequence: CAITESRSRYNEQFF. The CDR3, as DNA: TGTGCCATCACTGAGTCTCGGTCTAGGTACAATGAGCAGTTCTTC.

With respect to this clone: Other DNA sequences in the sample encode the same CDR3. J is TRBJ2-2 and V is TRBV7-3, with D possibly matching TRBD2 (6 bases). The germline CDR1 and CDR2 sequences are SGHTA and FQGTGA. The V end was cut by 5 bases, the J end by 8 bases, with 15 bases between. The CDR3 covers 14 residues. This CDR3 reads CASSPRGGTGELFF. The CDR3 DNA is TGTGCCAGCAGCCCCCGTGGCGGGACTGGGGAGCTGTTTTTT.

In regard to this clone: This may stem from a read error, because a much larger clone lies one nucleotide away. The V and J genes are TRBV10-3 and TRBJ1-2; no reliable D call. The length of the CDR3 is 13 residues. Germline-derived CDR1 and CDR2 are ENHRY and SYGVKD. Trimming took off 4 bases at V and 6 bases at J, with 12 bases between the two ends. The CDR3: CAISATSSHGYTF. CDR3 coding DNA: TGTGCCATCAGTGCGACGTCCTCCCATGGCTACACCTTC.

This clone was observed at least ten times. V and J are TRBV20-1 and TRBJ2-2; TRBD2 agrees at 9 bases. Germline V CDR1 and CDR2: DFQATT, SNEGSKA (reference sequence). The V and J ends lost 3 bases and 6 bases, in that order; junction bases with no gene match: 5. This CDR3 is 14 amino acids long. The CDR3 DNA reads TGCAGTGCTAGCCCTAGCGGGAAGGCCGGGGAGCTGTTTTTT. Amino acid sequence: CSASPSGKAGELFF.

This clone was seen at least ten times. The sample carries other DNA sequences with the same CDR3. V usage is TRBV4-1 and J usage is TRBJ2-2, with TRBD1 matching 9 bases. The V segment lost 3 bases and the J segment 5 bases; nucleotides outside the gene matches: 4. Germline lookup yields CDR1 MGHRA and CDR2 YSYEKL. This CDR3 has 15 amino acids. CDR3 residues: CASSQGTGRTGELFF. DNA of the CDR3: TGCGCCAGCAGCCAGGGGACAGGGAGGACCGGGGAGCTGTTTTTT.

By its share, this clone is medium-sized. This chain connects TRBV28 to TRBJ2-1; D gene ambiguous. Per germline, CDR1 MDHEN and CDR2 SYDVKM. This CDR3 comprises 16 residues. V lost 3 bases to trimming and J lost 7 bases, with 19 bases between them. CDR3 protein: CASSFLIRSGVNEQFF. The CDR3 coding sequence is TGTGCCAGCAGTTTCTTAATCAGGAGTGGGGTTAATGAGCAGTTCTTC.

Note on this clone: This may come from a read error, since a much larger clone is one base off. The same CDR3 can be traced to other DNA sequences in this sample. The rearrangement uses TRBV10-3 and TRBJ1-3; tentative D call: TRBD1 (6 bases). Germline CDR1 is ENHRY and CDR2 is SYGVKD. CDR3 length equals 15 residues. This CDR3 is CAISESGGSGNTIYF. As DNA, the CDR3 is TGTGCCATCAGTGAGTCTGGGGGCTCTGGAAACACAATATATTTT.

This clone is medium-sized. The rearrangement uses TRBV20-1 and TRBJ1-2, with TRBD1 matching over 7 bases. This CDR3 is 16 amino acids long. Germline CDR1 is DFQATT and CDR2 is SNEGSKA (reference sequence). J gave up 5 bases and V 0 bases, and 12 bases lay outside the gene matches. CDR3 in DNA: TGCAGTGCTAGAGATCGAGATACGGGGACAGCGTATGGCTACACCTTC. Translating it yields CSARDRDTGTAYGYTF.

The rearrangement uses TRBV6-1 and TRBJ1-1; D gene uncertain. Germline V gene lookup returns CDR1 MNHNS and CDR2 SASEGT. This CDR3 is 16 amino acids long. Trimming pared 7 bases from V and 8 bases from J, leaving 26 bases between. CDR3 amino acids: CASNRIVLVGRPEAFF. DNA for the CDR3: TGTGCCAGCAATCGAATTGTCCTGGTCGGCAGGCCGGAAGCTTTCTTT.